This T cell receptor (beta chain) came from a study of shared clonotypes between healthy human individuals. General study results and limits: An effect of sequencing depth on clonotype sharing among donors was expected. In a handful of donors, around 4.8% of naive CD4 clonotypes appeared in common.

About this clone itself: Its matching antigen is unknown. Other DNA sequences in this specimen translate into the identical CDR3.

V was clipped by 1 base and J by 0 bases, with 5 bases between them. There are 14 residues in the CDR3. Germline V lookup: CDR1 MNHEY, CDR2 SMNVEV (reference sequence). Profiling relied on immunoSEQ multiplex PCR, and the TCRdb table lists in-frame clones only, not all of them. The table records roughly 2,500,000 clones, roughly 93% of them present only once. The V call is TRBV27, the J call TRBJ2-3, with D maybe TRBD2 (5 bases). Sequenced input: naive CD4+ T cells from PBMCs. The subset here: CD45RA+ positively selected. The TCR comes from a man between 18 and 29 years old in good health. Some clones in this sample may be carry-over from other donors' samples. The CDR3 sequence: CASSLLASTDTQYF. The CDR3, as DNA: TGTGCCAGCAGTTTATTAGCGAGCACAGATACGCAGTATTTT.